These 20 T cell receptor beta chains originate from one sample sequenced in a study of shared clonotypes between healthy human individuals. Naivety among CD8 cells was defined by CD45RO negativity and positive CCR7 selection, thereby excluding terminally differentiated effector memory CD45RA+ cells. Some clones are missing from TCRdb's copy, which holds only in-frame ones; the method was immunoSEQ multiplex PCR. Among approximately 720,000 clones, under 95% were seen once, and the ten largest hold approximately 25%. Material: naive CD8+ T cells sorted from blood. Source of these receptors: a man aged 25 to 40 in good health.

The chain employs TRBV29-1 and TRBJ2-2; weak D call: TRBD2 (7 bases). V was trimmed by 0 bases and J by 7 bases, leaving 24 bases between them. Germline V CDR1 and CDR2: SQVTM, ANQGSEA. This CDR3 spans 18 amino acids. This chain's CDR3 is CSVEDEIGGRGNIGELFF. The CDR3 DNA is TGCAGCGTTGAAGATGAGATCGGGGGGCGCGGTAATATCGGGGAGCTGTTTTTT.

V and J are TRBV7-9 and TRBJ2-7; D may correspond to TRBD1 or TRBD2 (6 bases each). The CDR3 extends over 15 amino acids. Looked up from germline, CDR1 is SEHNR and CDR2 is FQNEAQ (reference sequence). Trimming stripped 2 bases from V and 1 base from J, with 12 bases between. CDR3 nucleotides: TGTGCCAGCAGCTTAAAGACAGGAGGGTCCTACGAGCAGTACTTC. It specifies CASSLKTGGSYEQYF. Full variable domain (missing parts from reference TRBV7-9 and TRBJ2-7): DTGVSQNPRHKITKRGQNVTFRCDPISEHNRLYWYRQTLGQGPEFLTYFQNEAQLEKSRLLSDRFSAERPKGSFSTLEIQRTEQGDSAMYLCASSLKTGGSYEQYFGPGTRLTVT.

The rearrangement links TRBV7-2 to TRBJ2-5; 12 nucleotides align to TRBD2. Germline CDR1 and CDR2: SGHTA and FQGNSA. The CDR3 is 15 residues long. V was clipped by 3 bases and J by 4 bases; unmatched bases: 3. For the CDR3, the DNA is TGTGCCAGCAGCTTGCTGGGACTAGCGGGAGAGACCCAGTACTTC. Its protein is CASSLLGLAGETQYF.

The chain couples TRBV7-6 to TRBJ2-1; D is unclear. V was clipped by 1 base and J by 15 bases, with 16 bases between them. The CDR3 length is 13 residues. CDR1 is SGHVS, CDR2 FNYEAQ, per germline. The CDR3 DNA is TGTGCCAGCAGCTTAGATTGGCGGAGCCGGCGGTTCTTC. This sequence encodes CASSLDWRSRRFF.

This clone occurred once. The chain is built from TRBV7-7 and TRBJ2-7, with 10 bases identical to TRBD2. This CDR3 is built from 14 residues. Germline V gene sequence: CDR1 SSHAT, CDR2 FNYEAQ (reference sequence). The V gene end was trimmed by 5 bases and the J gene end by 4 bases; junction bases not matched to a gene: 5. DNA of the CDR3: TGTGCCAGCAGCGAAGGACTAGCGGATTACGAGCAGTACTTC. This translates into CASSEGLADYEQYF.

The V and J genes are TRBV18 and TRBJ1-1; D gene unclear. Germline V gives CDR1 KGHSH, CDR2 LQKENI. Trimming shortened V by 0 bases and J by 6 bases, and 8 bases separated the two germline ends. The CDR3 sequence is 13 residues long. The CDR3 sequence: CASSPPGYPEAFF. CDR3 in DNA: TGTGCCAGCTCACCACCGGGCTATCCTGAAGCTTTCTTT.

This clone was detected only a few times. This chain links TRBV13 with TRBJ1-2; D is undetermined. This CDR3 has 15 residues. CDR1 and CDR2 (germline): PRHDT, FYEKMQ (reference sequence). V gave up 5 bases and J gave up 4 bases, with 17 bases separating them. The CDR3 DNA follows: TGTGCCAGCAGCCTTGCTGGTCTAGCACGCTATGGCTACACCTTC. Encoded protein: CASSLAGLARYGYTF.

The chain is built from TRBV28 and TRBJ1-5; D is unresolved. CDR3 length: 13 residues. Germline loops: CDR1 MDHEN, CDR2 SYDVKM. Trimming removed 6 bases at V and 4 bases at J, with 10 bases between. This CDR3 is CASRSEINQPQHF. CDR3 bases: TGTGCCAGCAGATCTGAAATTAATCAGCCCCAGCATTTT. Looking up the rest from reference TRBV28 and TRBJ1-5 gives the full variable domain: DVKVTQSSRYLVKRTGEKVFLECVQDMDHENMFWYRQDPGLGLRLIYFSYDVKMKEKGDIPEGYSVSREKKERFSLILESASTNQTSMYLCASRSEINQPQHFGDGTRLSIL.

The chain joins TRBV6-1 to TRBJ2-7, with D hard to call. From germline, CDR1 is MNHNS and CDR2 SASEGT. The CDR3 is 15 amino acids. The V end was cut by 3 bases, the J end by 0 bases, with 12 bases between. CDR3 in amino acids: CASSDSSQSSYEQYF. CDR3 bases: TGTGCCAGCAGTGACTCTAGTCAGAGCTCCTACGAGCAGTACTTC.

The V gene is TRBV29-1, the J gene TRBJ2-7; a weak D match, TRBD2 (5 bases). This CDR3 region has 13 residues. The V end lost 6 bases, the J end lost 4 bases, and 16 bases lay between the germline ends. Germline V lookup: CDR1 SQVTM, CDR2 ANQGSEA. This CDR3 reads CSVRSGLRYEQYF. DNA for the CDR3: TGCAGCGTCCGAAGCGGTCTTAGGTACGAGCAGTACTTC.

This clone came up once. The genes are TRBV10-1 and TRBJ2-1, with TRBD2 matching over 15 bases. This CDR3 has 18 residues. V was pared by 6 bases and J by 3 bases, with 9 bases of the junction left unmatched. Per the germline V gene, CDR1 is WNHNN and CDR2 is SYGVQD (reference sequence). The CDR3 DNA reads TGCGCCAGCAGCCGTCAGGGACTAGCGGGAGGAGACTACAATGAGCAGTTCTTC. Translated, it gives CASSRQGLAGGDYNEQFF.

This clone was recorded once. A read error may explain this, as a much larger clone is one base away. The same CDR3 also results from other DNA sequences found in this sample. This sequence joins TRBV5-1 and TRBJ1-1; D gene uncertain. The CDR3 spans 13 residues. The germline gives CDR1 SGHRS, CDR2 YFSETQ. Trimming shortened V by 0 bases and J by 1 base, and 4 bases separated the two germline ends. CDR3 in DNA: TGCGCCAGCAGCTTGGGGGGGAACACTGAAGCTTTCTTT. This codes for CASSLGGNTEAFF.

J is TRBJ2-1 and V is TRBV2, with D perhaps TRBD1 or TRBD2 (6 bases each). CDR1 SNHLY and CDR2 FYNNEI come from the germline V gene. The CDR3 runs to 14 residues. Deletions cut 8 bases from V and 10 bases from J, with 21 bases between. The CDR3 protein is CASGKPRGGREQFF. The CDR3 DNA is TGTGCCAGCGGGAAGCCCCGAGGGGGGCGAGAGCAGTTCTTC.

To note about this clone: Additional DNA sequences in this sample encode the identical CDR3. This sequence joins TRBV28 and TRBJ2-3; D gene unclear. The CDR3 length is 13 residues. CDR1 is MDHEN, CDR2 SYDVKM, per germline. V was cut by 3 bases and J by 3 bases, with 7 bases left in between. The CDR3 protein is CASSFRRTDTQYF. CDR3 coding DNA: TGTGCCAGCAGTTTCAGAAGGACAGATACGCAGTATTTT.

This clone was recorded only once. The rearrangement uses TRBV28 and TRBJ2-2; 7 nucleotides align to TRBD2. Per germline, CDR1 MDHEN and CDR2 SYDVKM. Trimming took 2 bases from V and 3 from J; bases not matched to a gene: 9. CDR3 length: 17 residues. DNA of the CDR3: TGTGCCAGCAGTTTACCTTCGACTAGCTCCCACACCGGGGAGCTGTTTTTT. Residues: CASSLPSTSSHTGELFF. Full variable domain (outside the CDR3, taken from reference TRBV28 and TRBJ2-2): DVKVTQSSRYLVKRTGEKVFLECVQDMDHENMFWYRQDPGLGLRLIYFSYDVKMKEKGDIPEGYSVSREKKERFSLILESASTNQTSMYLCASSLPSTSSHTGELFFGEGSRLTVL.

The chain is built from TRBV5-5 and TRBJ2-5; D call uncertain. Germline lookup yields CDR1 SGHKS and CDR2 YYEKEE (reference sequence). V was trimmed by 1 base and J by 3 bases, leaving 7 bases between them. The CDR3 is made up of 13 amino acids. Here the CDR3 reads CASSLLDEETQYF. CDR3 nucleotide sequence: TGTGCCAGCAGCTTGCTCGACGAAGAGACCCAGTACTTC. Variable domain in full (rest from reference TRBV5-5 and TRBJ2-5): DAGVTQSPTHLIKTRGQQVTLRCSPISGHKSVSWYQQVLGQGPQFIFQYYEKEERGRGNFPDRFSARQFPNYSSELNVNALLLGDSALYLCASSLLDEETQYFGPGTRLLVL.

As regards this clone: The junction departs from the called germline gene at one end, perhaps through a read error. This chain uses TRBV29-1 with TRBJ1-2, with D possibly TRBD1 on 6 matching bases. CDR3 length: 16 amino acids. The V gene's germline CDR1 is SQVTM and CDR2 ANQGSEA. This CDR3 is CSVEDMPGHSNYGYTF. CDR3 nucleotides: TGCAGCGTAGAAGACATGCCGGGACATTCTAACTATGGCTACACCTTC.

This clone was picked up one time. The gene calls are TRBV19 and TRBJ1-3; 7 bases match TRBD1. Germline assignment: CDR1 LNHDA and CDR2 SQIVND (reference sequence). The CDR3 runs to 15 residues. The ends lost 0 bases at V and 3 bases at J; junction bases unmatched: 2. CDR3 sequence (DNA): TGTGCCAGTAGTATAGAGGACAGGCTTGGAAACACCATATATTTT. Translation gives CASSIEDRLGNTIYF. Combining the CDR3 with reference TRBV19 and TRBJ1-3 gives the whole variable domain DGGITQSPKYLFRKEGQNVTLSCEQNLNHDAMYWYRQDPGQGLRLIYYSQIVNDFQKGDIAEGYSVSREKKESFPLTVTSAQKNPTAFYLCASSIEDRLGNTIYFGEGSWLTVV.

The chain carries TRBV10-3 and TRBJ1-1; D unclear. The CDR3 is 15 amino acids. CDR1 ENHRY and CDR2 SYGVKD come from the germline V gene. V lost 2 bases to trimming and J lost 4 bases, with 14 bases between them. CDR3 loop: CAISERVAPGTEAFF. CDR3 sequence (DNA): TGTGCCATCAGTGAGCGGGTGGCCCCGGGCACTGAAGCTTTCTTT.

This chain uses TRBV9 with TRBJ2-5; D perhaps matches TRBD1 (6 bases). Trimming cost V 4 bases and J 0 bases, with 13 bases left between them. The CDR3 consists of 15 residues. Germline CDR1 is SGDLS and CDR2 is YYNGEE. The CDR3 is CASSPGQYNQETQYF. CDR3 nucleotides: TGTGCCAGCAGCCCCGGACAGTACAACCAAGAGACCCAGTACTTC.